These 30 T cell receptor beta chains came from one sample sequenced in a study of blood T cell repertoires in COVID-19. This table comes from immunoSEQ multiplex PCR, and its TCRdb copy is limited to in-frame clones, with some not included. Of some 280,000 clones listed, 89% were seen once; the top ten hold approximately 0.94%. The sequenced sample consisted of peripheral blood. The receptors come from a woman between 40 and 50 years old who had recovered from COVID-19.

V usage is TRBV7-2 and J usage is TRBJ2-5; D possibly corresponds to TRBD1 (5 bases). V was shortened by 5 bases and J by 5 bases, with 12 bases between the two germline ends. Germline values: CDR1 SGHTA, CDR2 FQGNSA. The CDR3 spans 13 residues. The CDR3 nucleotides are TGTGCCAGCAGCATACAGGAGTCTGAGACCCAGTACTTC. Translation gives CASSIQESETQYF.

V gene TRBV18 combines with J gene TRBJ2-5; 8 bases fit TRBD2. CDR1 is KGHSH and CDR2 is LQKENI in the germline V gene. V trimming: 2 bases; J trimming: 4 bases; junction bases outside the gene matches: 0. The CDR3 is made up of 13 amino acids. CDR3 region: CASSPAGGETQYF. The CDR3 DNA sequence: TGTGCCAGCTCACCAGCGGGGGGAGAGACCCAGTACTTC. Full variable domain (rest looked up from reference TRBV18 and TRBJ2-5): NAGVMQNPRHLVRRRGQEARLRCSPMKGHSHVYWYRQLPEEGLKFMVYLQKENIIDESGMPKERFSAEFPKEGPSILRIQQVVRGDSAAYFCASSPAGGETQYFGPGTRLLVL.

This clone was seen only once. This rearrangement joins TRBV12-3 or TRBV12-4 to TRBJ1-1; TRBD1 matches 9 bases. The CDR3 runs to 12 residues. V trimming: 6 bases; J trimming: 8 bases; junction bases outside the gene matches: 4. CDR3 region: CASRGQGAEAFF. As DNA, the CDR3 is TGTGCCAGCAGGGGACAGGGAGCAGAAGCTTTCTTT.

This chain uses TRBV5-1 with TRBJ1-4; D unresolved. The V gene's germline CDR1 is SGHRS and CDR2 YFSETQ. V was trimmed by 0 bases and J by 8 bases, leaving 17 bases between them. The CDR3 contains 16 residues. The CDR3 spells CASSLAGSGVREKLFF. In DNA, the CDR3 is TGCGCCAGCAGCTTGGCCGGGAGCGGAGTCCGGGAAAAACTGTTTTTT.

The J gene is TRBJ2-2, the V gene TRBV13; possible D gene TRBD1, 5 bases. The germline CDR1 and CDR2 sequences are PRHDT and FYEKMQ (reference sequence). This CDR3 comprises 14 residues. The V end was cut by 2 bases, the J end by 7 bases, with 11 bases between. CDR3: CASSLSGSGGELFF. The CDR3 nucleotides are TGTGCCAGCAGCTTATCAGGGTCTGGCGGGGAGCTGTTTTTT.

The V call is TRBV27, the J call TRBJ1-2, with 7 bases matching TRBD1. J lost 4 bases, V lost 4 bases, and 12 bases had no gene match. The CDR3 contains 16 residues. The germline V gene encodes CDR1 MNHEY and CDR2 SMNVEV (reference sequence). Written as DNA, the CDR3 is TGTGCCAGCAGTTCCGGACAGGCATACTTCGGCTATGGCTACACCTTC. Its protein product is CASSSGQAYFGYGYTF.

V is TRBV28 and J is TRBJ1-5; 11 nucleotides align to TRBD1. V lost 6 bases and J lost 3; bases outside the gene matches: 4. Germline assignment: CDR1 MDHEN and CDR2 SYDVKM. This CDR3 spans 15 amino acids. In DNA, the CDR3 is TGTGCCAGCAGCGGGACAGGGGGATACAATCAGCCCCAGCATTTT. Its protein product is CASSGTGGYNQPQHF.

As to this clone: The DNA is omitted, as the CDR3 cannot be located on it reliably, and the CDR3 follows TCRdb's listing. The rearrangement uses TRBV28 and TRBJ2-4; TRBD1 is taken as the D call from the table, unchecked against the DNA. The germline CDR1 and CDR2 sequences are MDHEN and SYDVKM. The CDR3 region is 12 residues in length, termini included. CDR3 loop: CASSSSDRDGHF.

The chain has TRBV10-3 and TRBJ2-7; the match to TRBD1 covers 8 bases. Germline assignment: CDR1 ENHRY and CDR2 SYGVKD. Trimming cost V 6 bases and J 2 bases; bases outside gene matches: 12. The CDR3 runs to 16 residues. The CDR3 spells CAISSPTGTGAYEQYF. Here the CDR3 DNA reads TGTGCCATCAGCTCACCGACCGGGACAGGAGCCTACGAGCAGTACTTC.

The chain recombines TRBV2 with TRBJ2-3; D is unclear. The V gene's germline CDR1 is SNHLY and CDR2 FYNNEI. Trimming removed 6 bases from V and 4 bases from J, with 5 bases in between. The CDR3 loop spans 11 amino acids. For the CDR3, the DNA is TGTGCCAGCAGGGCATCAGATACGCAGTATTTT. It specifies CASRASDTQYF.

The V and J genes are TRBV15 and TRBJ2-1, with 8 nucleotides matching TRBD2. Germline CDR1 reads LNHNV; CDR2 reads YYDKDF (reference sequence). The junction had 4 bases not matched to a gene; V was cut back by 1 base and J by 2 bases. The CDR3 covers 16 residues. The CDR3 region is CATSRVLAETYNEQFF. CDR3 bases: TGTGCCACCAGCAGAGTACTAGCGGAAACCTACAATGAGCAGTTCTTC.

The chain employs TRBV7-9 and TRBJ2-2; 11 nucleotides line up with TRBD2. With 5 bases clipped from V and 4 bases from J, the junction kept 3 bases outside the gene matches. This CDR3 has 15 residues. CDR1 is SEHNR, CDR2 FQNEAQ, per germline (reference sequence). The CDR3 bases are TGTGCCAGCAGCCGACTAGCGGGAAGCACCGGGGAGCTGTTTTTT. Its translation is CASSRLAGSTGELFF.

This clone was seen a single time. CDR3 coding DNA: TGTGCCATCACCGGGGGACCATACTACAATGAGCAGTTCTTC. It is translated as CAITGGPYYNEQFF. The gene calls are TRBV10-3 and TRBJ2-1, with TRBD2 as a possible D gene (6 bases). Between the trimmed V and J ends, which lost 7 bases and 3 bases, there was a span of 13 bases. The length of the CDR3 is 14 residues. Germline values: CDR1 ENHRY, CDR2 SYGVKD.

The chain combines TRBV19 with TRBJ2-7, with 9 bases matching TRBD1. CDR3 size: 14 residues. From germline, CDR1 is LNHDA and CDR2 SQIVND (reference sequence). The trim removed 6 bases at V and 3 bases at J, leaving 6 bases unmatched. In nucleotides, the CDR3 is TGTGCCAGTAGGGATAGACAGGGGGGCTACGAGCAGTACTTC. It specifies CASRDRQGGYEQYF.

This sequence joins TRBV5-5 and TRBJ1-1, with a weak D call TRBD1 (5 bases). Germline V gene data show CDR1 as SGHKS and CDR2 as YYEKEE (reference sequence). The CDR3 sequence is 13 residues long. V was shortened by 4 bases and J by 3 bases, with 10 bases between the two germline ends. The CDR3 DNA reads as TGTGCCAGCAGCCGGTGGGGGGACACTGAAGCTTTCTTT. This codes for CASSRWGDTEAFF.

This chain uses TRBV7-9 with TRBJ2-1; 8 positions match TRBD2. This CDR3 has 13 residues. CDR1 and CDR2 from the germline V gene are SEHNR and FQNEAQ (reference sequence). V was pared by 5 bases and J by 14 bases, with 11 bases of the junction left unmatched. CDR3 in DNA: TGTGCCAGCAGCGCCGCGACCGGGACTAGGAAGTTCTTC. This gives the protein CASSAATGTRKFF.

The gene calls are TRBV4-2 and TRBJ2-1; 12 bases match TRBD2. V gave up 0 bases and J gave up 4 bases; unmatched junction bases: 7. The CDR3 covers 18 residues. Germline CDR1 and CDR2: LGHNA and YNFKEQ. CDR3 sequence reads: CASSQERVTSGRYNEQFF. Here the CDR3 DNA reads TGTGCCAGCAGCCAAGAACGTGTTACTAGCGGGAGGTACAATGAGCAGTTCTTC.

V is TRBV28 and J is TRBJ2-7, with TRBD2 matching over 11 bases. The J segment lost 3 bases and the V segment lost 8 bases, leaving 9 bases of the junction unmatched. The CDR3 runs to 15 residues. Germline V gene data show CDR1 as MDHEN and CDR2 as SYDVKM. CDR3: CASLPGTSGHYEQYF. DNA of the CDR3: TGTGCCAGCCTTCCCGGGACTAGCGGACACTACGAGCAGTACTTC.

Remarks on this clone: The sample has other DNA sequences that encode this CDR3 too. J is TRBJ1-4 and V is TRBV27; the D is unclear. Trimming left V 5 bases short and J 7 bases short, with 11 bases between. The length of the CDR3 is 13 residues. Germline V CDR1 and CDR2: MNHEY, SMNVEV (reference sequence). CDR3 DNA sequence: TGTGCCAGCAGTGAACCTGGAGGTGAAAAACTGTTTTTT. Translated: CASSEPGGEKLFF.

This sequence joins TRBV7-9 and TRBJ2-3, with TRBD2 matching over 11 bases. V trimming: 3 bases; J trimming: 4 bases; junction bases outside the gene matches: 6. The germline V gene has CDR1 SEHNR and CDR2 FQNEAQ (reference sequence). The CDR3 length is 16 residues. CDR3 protein: CASSFLLAGEADTQYF. In nucleotides, the CDR3 is TGTGCCAGCAGCTTCCTACTAGCGGGAGAAGCAGATACGCAGTATTTT.

The V and J genes are TRBV24-1 and TRBJ2-3; 7 nucleotides agree with TRBD2. The CDR3 covers 17 residues. The germline V gene has CDR1 KGHDR and CDR2 SFDVKD. J was trimmed by 4 bases and V by 4 bases; bases with no gene match: 13. The DNA for the CDR3 is TGTGCCACCAGTGACCCCGGACTGAGGACTAGTTCAGATACGCAGTATTTT. Protein sequence: CATSDPGLRTSSDTQYF.

This chain links TRBV10-3 with TRBJ2-1, with a possible D match to TRBD1 (5 bases). The ends were cut back, 6 bases at V and 2 bases at J, with 8 bases in the middle. This CDR3 has 13 amino acids. The germline V gene encodes CDR1 ENHRY and CDR2 SYGVKD. The CDR3 region is CAIRADTYNEQFF. The CDR3 DNA reads TGTGCCATCAGGGCGGACACCTACAATGAGCAGTTCTTC.

This clone has more than one count but fewer than ten. V usage is TRBV30 and J usage is TRBJ2-2; D is unclear. Per germline, CDR1 GTSNPN and CDR2 SVGIG (reference sequence). Trimming stripped 1 base from V and 6 bases from J, with 6 bases between. This CDR3 has 12 residues. In nucleotides, the CDR3 is TGTGCCTGGAGTGACCAGGCCGGGGAGCTGTTTTTT. Its protein product is CAWSDQAGELFF.

The DNA for the CDR3 is TGTGCCTGGAGTGCTAGCGGGGGATCCTACGAGCAGTACTTC. Translating it yields CAWSASGGSYEQYF. The chain employs TRBV30 and TRBJ2-7, with 10 bases that match TRBD2. V shed 1 base and J 1 base; nucleotides not matched to a gene: 1. The germline CDR1 and CDR2 sequences are GTSNPN and SVGIG (reference sequence). This CDR3 region has 14 residues.

The chain is built from TRBV7-8 and TRBJ2-3, with no clear D. The ends were cut back, 8 bases at V and 4 bases at J, with 7 bases in the middle. Germline CDR1 SGHVS, CDR2 FQNEAQ. The CDR3 runs to 11 residues. The CDR3 DNA sequence: TGTGCCAGCTCGCGAGCAGATACGCAGTATTTT. As protein: CASSRADTQYF.

The rearrangement uses TRBV7-8 and TRBJ1-2; 7 bases are shared with TRBD1. Germline V gene lookup returns CDR1 SGHVS and CDR2 FQNEAQ. The junction had 10 bases not matched to a gene; V was cut back by 5 bases and J by 1 base. The CDR3 runs to 16 residues. CDR3 protein: CASSREDRLINYGYTF. The CDR3 DNA reads as TGTGCCAGCAGCCGAGAGGACAGGTTAATTAACTATGGCTACACCTTC.

This clone was recorded only once. The chain uses TRBV28 and TRBJ2-3; TRBD2 is a possible D gene (7 bases). The CDR3 extends over 14 amino acids. Trimming stripped 9 bases from V and 8 bases from J, with 21 bases between. In germline, CDR1 is MDHEN, CDR2 SYDVKM. The CDR3 loop reads CASFRPARGGTQYF. The CDR3 nucleotides are TGTGCCAGTTTTCGACCCGCTAGGGGGGGTACGCAGTATTTT.

The V call is TRBV11-1, the J call TRBJ2-1; 9 nucleotides match TRBD2. The germline CDR1 and CDR2 sequences are SGHAT and FQDESV (reference sequence). Trimming removed 4 bases from V and 0 bases from J; junction bases left unmatched: 1. The CDR3 has 15 residues. The CDR3: CASSSTSGSYNEQFF. The CDR3 DNA sequence: TGTGCCAGCAGCTCGACTAGCGGCTCCTACAATGAGCAGTTCTTC. Full variable domain (rest looked up from reference TRBV11-1 and TRBJ2-1): EAEVAQSPRYKITEKSQAVAFWCDPISGHATLYWYRQILGQGPELLVQFQDESVVDDSQLPKDRFSAERLKGVDSTLKIQPAELGDSAMYLCASSSTSGSYNEQFFGPGTRLTVL.

The chain employs TRBV14 and TRBJ2-7; TRBD2 might be the D (6 bases). CDR3 size: 18 residues. Germline V gene data show CDR1 as SGHDN and CDR2 as FVKESK. V was trimmed by 0 bases and J by 2 bases, leaving 20 bases between them. CDR3: CASSQEGVGLARPYEQYF. CDR3 bases: TGTGCCAGCAGCCAAGAGGGGGTTGGCCTAGCGCGACCCTACGAGCAGTACTTC.

This clone was seen at least ten times. The chain carries TRBV13 and TRBJ2-1; 13 positions match TRBD2. Germline CDR1 PRHDT, CDR2 FYEKMQ (reference sequence). This CDR3 is 16 amino acids long. The V gene end was trimmed by 5 bases and the J gene end by 3 bases; junction bases not matched to a gene: 4. The CDR3 reads CASSPGLAGDYNEQFF. CDR3 coding DNA: TGTGCCAGCAGCCCCGGACTAGCGGGGGACTACAATGAGCAGTTCTTC.